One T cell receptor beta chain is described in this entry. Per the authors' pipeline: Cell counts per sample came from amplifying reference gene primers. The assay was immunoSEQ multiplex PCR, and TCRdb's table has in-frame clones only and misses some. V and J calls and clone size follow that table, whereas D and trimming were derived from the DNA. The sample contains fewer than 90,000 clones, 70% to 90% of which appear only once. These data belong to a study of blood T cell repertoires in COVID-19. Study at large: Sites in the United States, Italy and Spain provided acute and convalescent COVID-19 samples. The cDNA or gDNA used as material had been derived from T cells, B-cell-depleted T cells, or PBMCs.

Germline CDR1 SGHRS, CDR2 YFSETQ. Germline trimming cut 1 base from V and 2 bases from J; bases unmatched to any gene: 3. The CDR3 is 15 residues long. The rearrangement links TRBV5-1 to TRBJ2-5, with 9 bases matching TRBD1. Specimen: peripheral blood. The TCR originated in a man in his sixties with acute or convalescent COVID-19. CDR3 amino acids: CASSLNRGQQETQYF. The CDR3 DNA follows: TGCGCCAGCAGCTTGAACAGGGGGCAGCAAGAGACCCAGTACTTC.